Here is one T cell receptor beta chain with its context. Measured with immunoSEQ multiplex PCR; TCRdb has only the in-frame clones, and not every one. The profile covers 65,000 to 85,000 clones, with approximately 86% appearing a single time and around 6% taken by the ten largest. The CDR3 sequence is 15 residues long. Losses at the gene ends were 4 bases for V and 4 bases for J; bases not matched to a gene: 9. Per the germline V gene, CDR1 is SGDLS and CDR2 is YYNGEE. The record originates from a study of blood T cell repertoires in COVID-19. Seattle participants joined during active infection and were tracked over time.

The material sequenced was peripheral blood. This clonotype was sampled from an elderly man with COVID-19, enrolled during active disease. This chain connects TRBV9 to TRBJ1-1; TRBD1 matches 8 bases. CDR3 in amino acids: CASSTRQGLSTEAFF. CDR3 in DNA: TGTGCCAGCAGCACACGACAGGGGTTAAGCACTGAAGCTTTCTTT.